Included here is one TCR beta chain sequence, with context. The data belong to a study of T-cell reconstitution after alpha-beta-depleted transplantation in children. The V end lost 3 bases, the J end lost 2 bases, and 13 bases lay between the germline ends. Germline V gives CDR1 MDHEN, CDR2 SYDVKM. This CDR3 has 15 residues. Unique molecular identifiers were incorporated when the TCRbeta library was constructed. In TCRdb, the PCR reads were re-called with MiXCR into one record per CDR3 protein. The sample includes more than 150,000 distinct CDR3 sequences, less than 8% seen only once; the top ten take about 2.9%.

This rearrangement joins TRBV28 to TRBJ2-5; D is uncertain. The clonotype comes from a human donor who donated a stem cell graft to a child with Wiskott-Aldrich syndrome. Sequencing was performed on PBMCs from the stem cell graft donor, taken from the stem cell graft. The CDR3: CASSLVSGKQETQYF. The CDR3 bases are TGTGCCAGCAGTTTGGTCAGTGGGAAACAAGAGACCCAGTACTTC.